These 18 T cell receptor beta chains came from one sample sequenced in a study of T cell responses to AZD1222 COVID-19 vaccine. This table comes from immunoSEQ multiplex PCR, and its TCRdb copy is limited to in-frame clones, with some not included. The sample lists 180,000 or so clones, about nine tenths seen once, with about 1.9% in the top ten. Sequencing was performed on peripheral blood, taken 28 days after the second AZD1222 dose. The receptors here all came from an adult who received the AZD1222 COVID-19 vaccine.

The chain has TRBV6-5 and TRBJ1-3, with D perhaps matching TRBD1 (5 bases). The CDR3 contains 13 residues. Trimming shortened V by 6 bases and J by 8 bases, and 14 bases separated the two germline ends. Germline V gives CDR1 MNHEY, CDR2 SVGAGI. The CDR3 DNA follows: TGTGCCAGCAGGGGGACGGCGGGCGACACCATATATTTT. It yields the protein CASRGTAGDTIYF.

The chain couples TRBV7-2 to TRBJ1-6; D not certain. The germline V gene encodes CDR1 SGHTA and CDR2 FQGNSA. The CDR3 totals 14 residues. The germline V and J ends were trimmed by 2 bases and 9 bases, with 11 bases remaining between them. CDR3 region: CASSLLPIGSPLHF. CDR3 bases: TGTGCCAGCAGCTTACTTCCGATCGGTTCACCCCTCCACTTT.

The chain joins TRBV2 to TRBJ2-1, with a weak D call TRBD2 (5 bases). The V gene lost 7 bases and the J gene lost 10 bases, with 17 bases spanning the gap. The CDR3 runs to 13 residues. Germline CDR1 is SNHLY and CDR2 is FYNNEI. CDR3 sequence (DNA): TGTGCCAGCATAGTCGCTAGCATAAGCGAGCAGTTCTTC. Translated, it gives CASIVASISEQFF.

The chain is built from TRBV10-3 and TRBJ1-2, with a possible D match to TRBD1 (5 bases). V was cut by 5 bases and J by 7 bases, with 11 bases left in between. Germline lookup yields CDR1 ENHRY and CDR2 SYGVKD. The CDR3 length is 12 residues. The CDR3 DNA is TGTGCCATCAGTCAGGGATCAAGTGGCTACACCTTC. It is translated as CAISQGSSGYTF.

This clone was found a few times. The chain joins TRBV4-1 to TRBJ2-3; D possibly corresponds to TRBD2 (6 bases). V was cut by 1 base and J by 4 bases, with 18 bases left in between. Per the germline V gene, CDR1 is MGHRA and CDR2 is YSYEKL. This CDR3 has 17 residues. CDR3 sequence (DNA): TGCGCCAGCAGCCAAGGTTGGAACTACCGGGGGTCAGATACGCAGTATTTT. Encoded protein: CASSQGWNYRGSDTQYF.

The rearrangement uses TRBV28 and TRBJ1-5; D is possibly TRBD1 (6 bases). Germline loops: CDR1 MDHEN, CDR2 SYDVKM. This CDR3 contains 14 residues. V dropped 4 bases and J dropped 5 bases, with 12 bases sitting between them. CDR3 sequence reads: CASSSQGLDQPQHF. The CDR3 DNA sequence: TGTGCCAGCAGTTCACAGGGTCTTGATCAGCCCCAGCATTTT.

The chain links TRBV18 to TRBJ2-1; tentative D call: TRBD2 (5 bases). CDR1 and CDR2 from the germline V gene are KGHSH and LQKENI. V lost 0 bases, J lost 4 bases, and 10 bases lay in between. This CDR3 comprises 15 residues. The CDR3 here is CASSPPSRDYNEQFF. CDR3 in DNA: TGTGCCAGCTCACCACCTAGCCGGGATTACAATGAGCAGTTCTTC.

V and J are TRBV2 and TRBJ1-4; D gene uncertain. V lost 6 bases to trimming and J lost 3 bases, with 5 bases between them. Germline V gives CDR1 SNHLY, CDR2 FYNNEI. The CDR3 runs to 12 residues. The CDR3 DNA reads TGTGCCAGCAGGGCGCCTAATGAAAAACTGTTTTTT. It is translated as CASRAPNEKLFF.

The chain links TRBV7-6 to TRBJ2-7; 7 bases match TRBD1. Trimming took 1 base from V and 2 from J; bases not matched to a gene: 8. The CDR3 covers 16 residues. Germline CDR1 SGHVS, CDR2 FNYEAQ. The CDR3: CASSLGTTGSPYEQYF. CDR3 DNA: TGTGCCAGCAGCTTAGGGACGACAGGGAGCCCCTACGAGCAGTACTTC.

The genes are TRBV4-2 and TRBJ1-2; TRBD1 is a possible D gene (5 bases). The ends were cut back, 3 bases at V and 4 bases at J, with 12 bases in the middle. The V gene's germline CDR1 is LGHNA and CDR2 YNFKEQ. The CDR3 is 14 amino acids. The CDR3 loop reads CASSHDFTGYGYTF. CDR3 bases: TGTGCCAGCAGCCACGATTTTACAGGCTATGGCTACACCTTC.

V is TRBV30 and J is TRBJ1-4, with unresolved D. This CDR3 has 10 amino acids. V dropped 5 bases and J dropped 7 bases, with 5 bases sitting between them. Germline loops: CDR1 GTSNPN, CDR2 SVGIG (reference sequence). CDR3 DNA sequence: TGTGCCTGGGCGGGTGAAAAACTGTTTTTT. It encodes CAWAGEKLFF.

V is TRBV7-3 and J is TRBJ2-5; 12 nucleotides agree with TRBD2. After removal of 1 base from V and 5 bases from J, the junction contained 8 bases not matched to a gene. In germline, CDR1 is SGHTA, CDR2 FQGTGA. The CDR3 extends over 17 amino acids. The DNA for the CDR3 is TGTGCCAGCAGCTTAATCGGCGCTAGCGGGGGGGCGGAGACCCAGTACTTC. This translates into CASSLIGASGGAETQYF.

The chain employs TRBV11-2 and TRBJ2-5, with D possibly TRBD2 on 6 matching bases. The CDR3 runs 15 residues. Germline lookup yields CDR1 SGHAT and CDR2 FQNNGV. The ends were cut back, 1 base at V and 1 base at J, with 10 bases in the middle. CDR3 coding DNA: TGTGCCAGCAGCTTAGGGCTGCGGGGCCAAGAGACCCAGTACTTC. Translating gives CASSLGLRGQETQYF.

The rearrangement links TRBV19 to TRBJ1-4; possibly TRBD1 for D (5 bases). The germline V gene has CDR1 LNHDA and CDR2 SQIVND (reference sequence). The CDR3 has 14 amino acids. Trimming cost V 7 bases and J 5 bases, with 14 bases left between them. The CDR3, as DNA: TGTGCCAGTAAAAGGGACGGGAAAAATGAAAAACTGTTTTTT. It codes for CASKRDGKNEKLFF.

The chain has TRBV3-1 (or the pseudogene TRBV3-2) and TRBJ1-3, with D uncertain. The CDR3 totals 15 residues. The V and J ends lost 5 bases and 0 bases respectively, with 11 bases between them. CDR1 LGHDT and CDR2 YNNKEL come from the germline V gene (reference sequence). CDR3 nucleotides: TGTGCCAGCAGCTACCGTCTCCCCTCTGGAAACACCATATATTTT. This encodes CASSYRLPSGNTIYF.

The chain is built from TRBV12-3 or TRBV12-4 and TRBJ2-1; D might be TRBD1 (5 bases). This CDR3 spans 13 amino acids. The V end was cut by 10 bases, the J end by 0 bases, with 10 bases between. CDR3 protein: CAIRQSSYNEQFF. CDR3 nucleotide sequence: TGTGCCATCCGACAGAGCTCCTACAATGAGCAGTTCTTC.

The rearrangement uses TRBV14 and TRBJ1-2; tentatively, D is TRBD1 (5 bases). The CDR3 is 13 residues long. Per the germline V gene, CDR1 is SGHDN and CDR2 is FVKESK. The V gene lost 2 bases and the J gene lost 7 bases, with 11 bases spanning the gap. In DNA form, the CDR3 reads TGTGCCAGCAGCCAAACGACGAGGGGTGGCTACACCTTC. Its protein is CASSQTTRGGYTF.

This rearrangement joins TRBV5-4 to TRBJ1-2, with D perhaps matching TRBD1 (6 bases). The CDR3 runs 15 residues. The germline V and J ends were trimmed by 0 bases and 7 bases, with 16 bases remaining between them. CDR1 SGHNT and CDR2 YYREEE come from the germline V gene (reference sequence). The CDR3: CASSLAHGRGSGYTF. CDR3 sequence (DNA): TGTGCCAGCAGCTTGGCTCACGGCAGGGGCTCTGGCTACACCTTC. The variable domain in full, completed from reference TRBV5-4 and TRBJ1-2, reads ETGVTQSPTHLIKTRGQQVTLRCSSQSGHNTVSWYQQALGQGPQFIFQYYREEENGRGNFPPRFSGLQFPNYSSELNVNALELDDSALYLCASSLAHGRGSGYTFGSGTRLTVV.